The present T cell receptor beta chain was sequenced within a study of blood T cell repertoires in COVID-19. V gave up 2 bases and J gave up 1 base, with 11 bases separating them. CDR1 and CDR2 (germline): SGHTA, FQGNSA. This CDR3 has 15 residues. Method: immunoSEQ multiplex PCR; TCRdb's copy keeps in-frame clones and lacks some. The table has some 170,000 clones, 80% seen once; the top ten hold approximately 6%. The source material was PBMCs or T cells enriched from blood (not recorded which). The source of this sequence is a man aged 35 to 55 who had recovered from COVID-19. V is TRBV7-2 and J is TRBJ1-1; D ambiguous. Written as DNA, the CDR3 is TGTGCCAGCAGCTTACACGCAGGTGCGAACACTGAAGCTTTCTTT. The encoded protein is CASSLHAGANTEAFF.